This entry describes one T cell receptor (beta chain). The data are from a study of cytomegalovirus exposure and HLA in healthy donors. CDR1 and CDR2 from the germline V gene are SGDLS and YYNGEE. Trimming left V 0 bases short and J 4 bases short, with 13 bases between. The CDR3 has 15 amino acids. The assay was immunoSEQ multiplex PCR, and TCRdb's table has in-frame clones only and misses some. The sample includes about 200,000 clones, 75% to 85% of them seen just once. This TCR was sampled from a young woman in good health and CMV-seropositive. Sequenced input: PBMCs. The rearrangement links TRBV9 to TRBJ2-5; D is perhaps TRBD2 (5 bases). CDR3 residues: CASSVGDRAGETQYF. CDR3 nucleotide sequence: TGTGCCAGCAGCGTAGGGGATCGCGCGGGAGAGACCCAGTACTTC.